This entry lists 30 T cell receptor beta chains sequenced from one sample in a study of identical twins. TCRdb used MiXCR to reprocess the 5' RACE reads, holding one entry per CDR3 protein. The data contain 1.5 million to 2 million distinct CDR3 sequences, about 32% of them singletons. The source material was cord blood. The receptors come from a newborn girl in good health.

This clonotype was counted between two and nine times. J is TRBJ2-1 and V is TRBV7-2; 8 bases are shared with TRBD2. After removal of 1 base from V and 7 bases from J, the junction contained 6 bases not matched to a gene. Germline V gives CDR1 SGHTA, CDR2 FQGNSA. The CDR3 contains 15 residues. CDR3 in amino acids: CASSLGGLVRNEQFF. For the CDR3, the DNA is TGTGCCAGCAGCTTAGGGGGACTAGTTAGGAATGAGCAGTTCTTC.

The chain joins TRBV18 to TRBJ2-1; 13 positions agree with TRBD2. CDR1 is KGHSH and CDR2 is LQKENI in the germline V gene. The CDR3 totals 14 residues. The ends lost 8 bases at V and 4 bases at J; junction bases unmatched: 2. The CDR3 spells CASATSGRYNEQFF. The DNA of the CDR3 is TGTGCCAGCGCGACTAGCGGGAGGTACAATGAGCAGTTCTTC.

This chain connects TRBV5-1 to TRBJ2-1, with D possibly being TRBD2 (6 bases). The V end was cut by 0 bases, the J end by 1 base, with 11 bases between. The length of the CDR3 is 16 residues. Looked up from germline, CDR1 is SGHRS and CDR2 is YFSETQ. Here the CDR3 DNA reads TGCGCCAGCAGCTTGGGGAGCGGGCGTTCCTACAATGAGCAGTTCTTC. It specifies CASSLGSGRSYNEQFF.

V is TRBV2 and J is TRBJ2-5; TRBD2 matches at 7 bases. After removal of 4 bases from V and 4 bases from J, the junction contained 6 bases not matched to a gene. There are 14 residues in the CDR3. Germline V gives CDR1 SNHLY, CDR2 FYNNEI. The CDR3 DNA sequence: TGTGCCAGCAGTGGGACTAGGGGAAGAGAGACCCAGTACTTC. Amino acids: CASSGTRGRETQYF.

The chain employs TRBV28 and TRBJ2-7; D tentatively fits TRBD1 or TRBD2 (6 bases each). The DNA matches TRBJ2-4 better at its end, which makes the J call doubtful. CDR3 length equals 15 residues. The germline V gene has CDR1 MDHEN and CDR2 SYDVKM. CDR3 nucleotide sequence: TGTGCCAGCAGTTTGATACTAAGGGGGAGGAGCATTCAGTACTTC. Protein sequence: CASSLILRGRSIQYF.

The sample holds a few counts of this clonotype. The rearrangement uses TRBV4-1 and TRBJ2-1; D unclear. Germline V gene lookup returns CDR1 MGHRA and CDR2 YSYEKL. The CDR3 has 15 amino acids. V was trimmed by 0 bases and J by 3 bases, leaving 9 bases between them. The CDR3 DNA reads as TGCGCCAGCAGCCAAGATCGTGAAGTCTACAATGAGCAGTTCTTC. Translation: CASSQDREVYNEQFF.

The rearrangement links TRBV5-6 to TRBJ1-4; D is undetermined. Germline CDR1 SGHDT, CDR2 YYEEEE. V gave up 7 bases and J gave up 10 bases, with 17 bases separating them. The CDR3 sequence is 13 residues long. CDR3 DNA sequence: TGTGCCAGCGGCTCTAGGGCATGGGGAAAACTGTTTTTT. This codes for CASGSRAWGKLFF. The variable domain in full, with the rest retrieved from reference TRBV5-6 and TRBJ1-4, is DAGVTQSPTHLIKTRGQQVTLRCSPKSGHDTVSWYQQALGQGPQFIFQYYEEEERQRGNFPDRFSGHQFPNYSSELNVNALLLGDSALYLCASGSRAWGKLFFGSGTQLSVL.

This clonotype was seen just once. The junction departs from the called germline gene at one end, perhaps through a read error. The CDR3 nucleotides are TGTGCCAGCAGCTTAGACAATGAGCTGTTCTTC. This translates into CASSLDNELFF. The chain employs TRBV5-6 and TRBJ2-1; D gene unclear. Germline V gene data show CDR1 as SGHDT and CDR2 as YYEEEE. CDR3 length equals 11 residues.

Only a few counts were recorded for this clonotype. This chain joins TRBV7-2 and TRBJ2-7, with 9 bases lining up with TRBD2. The trim removed 1 base at V and 3 bases at J, leaving 10 bases unmatched. CDR1 and CDR2 from the germline V gene are SGHTA and FQGNSA. This CDR3 has 17 residues. CDR3 DNA: TGTGCCAGCAGCTTAGTAGTTAGCGGGAGTATCGGCTACGAGCAGTACTTC. Amino acids: CASSLVVSGSIGYEQYF.

This clonotype was detected only a few times. The chain links TRBV6-2 or TRBV6-3 to TRBJ2-3; 9 nucleotides match TRBD2. The CDR3 loop spans 15 amino acids. Per the germline V gene, CDR1 is MNHEY and CDR2 is SVGEGT. The V gene end was trimmed by 4 bases and the J gene end by 5 bases; junction bases not matched to a gene: 7. The CDR3 DNA reads TGTGCCAGCAGTTTCCGACTTAGCGGGAGAGATACGCAGTATTTT. Encoded protein: CASSFRLSGRDTQYF.

This clonotype came up many times. The rearrangement links TRBV7-2 to TRBJ1-1, with D perhaps matching TRBD1 (5 bases). V was shortened by 2 bases and J by 4 bases, with 8 bases between the two germline ends. Per germline, CDR1 SGHTA and CDR2 FQGNSA. This CDR3 has 13 amino acids. The CDR3 loop is CASSLKRGTEAFF. CDR3 nucleotide sequence: TGTGCCAGCAGCTTAAAGAGGGGCACTGAAGCTTTCTTT.

This clonotype was counted a few times. This chain joins TRBV9 and TRBJ1-1; D unclear. Trimming stripped 0 bases from V and 8 bases from J, with 5 bases between. The CDR3 sequence is 11 residues long. Germline CDR1 is SGDLS and CDR2 is YYNGEE. The CDR3 region is CASSVVEEAFF. The CDR3 DNA is TGTGCCAGCAGCGTAGTGGAGGAAGCTTTCTTT. Variable domain in full (rest from reference TRBV9 and TRBJ1-1): DSGVTQTPKHLITATGQRVTLRCSPRSGDLSVYWYQQSLDQGLQFLIQYYNGEERAKGNILERFSAQQFPDLHSELNLSSLELGDSALYFCASSVVEEAFFGQGTRLTVV.

In this sample, this clonotype turned up a few times. The chain joins TRBV5-1 to TRBJ1-4; a possible D gene is TRBD1 (5 bases). V lost 1 base and J 8 bases, leaving 15 bases between the germline ends. The CDR3 spans 15 residues. Per the germline V gene, CDR1 is SGHRS and CDR2 is YFSETQ. The CDR3 spells CASSLRKEPGEKLFF. The CDR3 DNA sequence: TGCGCCAGCAGCTTGCGAAAGGAACCAGGGGAAAAACTGTTTTTT.

The V call is TRBV4-1, the J call TRBJ2-3; 11 bases map to TRBD2. Germline V lookup: CDR1 MGHRA, CDR2 YSYEKL. There are 16 residues in the CDR3. Trimming removed 4 bases from V and 7 bases from J; junction bases left unmatched: 10. The CDR3 sequence is CASSPPGTSGRYTQYF. As DNA, the CDR3 is TGCGCCAGCAGCCCGCCCGGGACTAGCGGCCGTTATACGCAGTATTTT.

The rearrangement uses TRBV27 and TRBJ2-2; D unresolved. V dropped 3 bases and J dropped 1 base, with 9 bases sitting between them. The germline V gene has CDR1 MNHEY and CDR2 SMNVEV (reference sequence). This CDR3 is 15 amino acids long. CDR3 sequence reads: CASSFFWGNTGELFF. CDR3 DNA sequence: TGTGCCAGCAGTTTTTTCTGGGGGAACACCGGGGAGCTGTTTTTT.

The chain uses TRBV7-2 and TRBJ2-4, with 8 bases lining up with TRBD2. The J call may be faulty, since TRBJ2-5 better matches the DNA end. CDR3 length equals 16 residues. Germline V gene lookup returns CDR1 SGHTA and CDR2 FQGNSA. The CDR3 sequence is CASTTLPGLGAETQYF. The CDR3 bases are TGTGCCAGCACCACGTTACCGGGACTAGGGGCTGAGACCCAGTACTTC.

CDR3 nucleotide sequence: TGCAGTGCTAGGGTCCCTGGAGGTTACGAGCAGTACTTC. Translated: CSARVPGGYEQYF. This chain connects TRBV20-1 to TRBJ2-7; tentatively, D is TRBD2 (5 bases). Germline loops: CDR1 DFQATT, CDR2 SNEGSKA (reference sequence). V lost 3 bases and J 4 bases, leaving 13 bases between the germline ends. This CDR3 has 13 residues.

A few counts support this clonotype. The chain couples TRBV27 to TRBJ1-5; a weak D match, TRBD1 (5 bases). From germline, CDR1 is MNHEY and CDR2 SMNVEV (reference sequence). The V end lost 6 bases, the J end lost 0 bases, and 12 bases lay between the germline ends. This CDR3 has 15 residues. CDR3 nucleotides: TGTGCCAGCAGGCCGGCAGGGTCTAGCAATCAGCCCCAGCATTTT. Its translation: CASRPAGSSNQPQHF.

Only a few counts were recorded for this clonotype. This chain links TRBV9 with TRBJ1-6; perhaps TRBD1 as D (6 bases). V was trimmed by 3 bases and J by 6 bases, leaving 13 bases between them. The V gene's germline CDR1 is SGDLS and CDR2 YYNGEE. The CDR3 totals 15 residues. CDR3 amino acids: CASSGDRFTNSPLHF. DNA for the CDR3: TGTGCCAGCAGCGGAGACAGGTTTACTAATTCACCCCTCCACTTT.

This chain links TRBV10-3 with TRBJ1-1; the match to TRBD1 covers 9 bases. Germline assignment: CDR1 ENHRY and CDR2 SYGVKD. Germline trimming cut 6 bases from V and 1 base from J; bases unmatched to any gene: 3. This CDR3 is 14 amino acids long. The CDR3 here is CAIRQGAENTEAFF. The CDR3 DNA reads as TGTGCCATCAGACAGGGGGCAGAGAACACTGAAGCTTTCTTT.

As for this clonotype: One end of the junction is discordant with germline, which a read error may explain. V is TRBV20-1 and J is TRBJ2-1; D may match TRBD1 or TRBD2 (6 bases each). The length of the CDR3 is 12 residues. The germline V gene has CDR1 DFQATT and CDR2 SNEGSKA (reference sequence). The CDR3, as DNA: TGCAGTGCTAGTACGGGGGCCGATGAGCGGTTCTTC. Translating it yields CSASTGADERFF.

This clonotype was observed a single time. This chain connects TRBV6-1 to TRBJ2-7, with D possibly matching TRBD2 (5 bases). V was clipped by 2 bases and J by 2 bases, with 13 bases between them. The CDR3 covers 15 residues. Per germline, CDR1 MNHNS and CDR2 SASEGT. CDR3 bases: TGTGCCAGCAGTGAATGGTCTAGCTATACCTACGAGCAGTACTTC. Residues: CASSEWSSYTYEQYF.

The table lists this clonotype with a few counts. The chain carries TRBV18 and TRBJ2-7; D possibly corresponds to TRBD1 (6 bases). V was cut by 8 bases and J by 3 bases, with 11 bases left in between. The germline V gene has CDR1 KGHSH and CDR2 LQKENI. The length of the CDR3 is 12 residues. CDR3 nucleotide sequence: TGTGCCAGCGGACAACAGGGCTACGAGCAGTACTTC. Amino acids: CASGQQGYEQYF.

This rearrangement joins TRBV7-2 to TRBJ2-2; D is undetermined. V dropped 3 bases and J dropped 1 base, with 12 bases sitting between them. Germline V CDR1 and CDR2: SGHTA, FQGNSA. This CDR3 is built from 16 residues. The DNA of the CDR3 is TGTGCCAGCAGCTTTAGTGGCGGCGTGAACACCGGGGAGCTGTTTTTT. It translates to CASSFSGGVNTGELFF.

This chain links TRBV5-8 with TRBJ2-7; 10 positions match TRBD1. With V trimmed by 3 bases and J by 6 bases, 9 bases remained unmatched. Germline CDR1 reads SGHTS; CDR2 reads YDEGEE. The CDR3 is made up of 15 amino acids. The CDR3 protein is CASSSAGTGEGEQYF. The CDR3, as DNA: TGTGCCAGCAGCTCTGCCGGGACAGGGGAGGGCGAGCAGTACTTC.

J is TRBJ1-4 and V is TRBV4-2; weak D call: TRBD1 (5 bases). Trimming took off 2 bases at V and 0 bases at J, with 10 bases between the two ends. The CDR3 covers 16 residues. Germline CDR1 LGHNA, CDR2 YNFKEQ. The CDR3 DNA follows: TGTGCCAGCAGCCAAAGGGGACGGACAACTAATGAAAAACTGTTTTTT. Translation gives CASSQRGRTTNEKLFF.

The chain couples TRBV3-1 to TRBJ2-1; 8 bases fit TRBD2. The CDR3 consists of 18 residues. Per the germline V gene, CDR1 is LGHDT and CDR2 is YNNKEL (reference sequence). With 0 bases clipped from V and 0 bases from J, the junction kept 7 bases outside the gene matches. CDR3 nucleotides: TGTGCCAGCAGCCAAGATCTTTCGGGGGGGCCCTCCTACAATGAGCAGTTCTTC. Residues: CASSQDLSGGPSYNEQFF.

The CDR3: CASSVVPGADNEQFF. CDR3 bases: TGTGCCAGCAGCGTAGTTCCGGGAGCCGACAATGAGCAGTTCTTC. J is TRBJ2-1 and V is TRBV9, with D perhaps TRBD2 (6 bases). Trimming stripped 0 bases from V and 5 bases from J, with 12 bases between. The CDR3 runs 15 residues. Germline assignment: CDR1 SGDLS and CDR2 YYNGEE.

The chain employs TRBV29-1 and TRBJ2-1; D is uncertain. The CDR3 extends over 15 amino acids. Germline values: CDR1 SQVTM, CDR2 ANQGSEA. Between the trimmed V and J ends, which lost 1 base and 2 bases, there was a span of 12 bases. The CDR3 sequence: CSVEVVVPAYNEQFF. CDR3 DNA: TGCAGCGTTGAAGTCGTAGTACCTGCCTACAATGAGCAGTTCTTC.

This clonotype came up a few times. The chain has TRBV5-5 and TRBJ2-5; D is ambiguous. Germline assignment: CDR1 SGHKS and CDR2 YYEKEE (reference sequence). V was pared by 3 bases and J by 1 base, with 10 bases between. This CDR3 region has 14 residues. DNA for the CDR3: TGTGCCAGCAGCTCTGACACCTTCCAAGAGACCCAGTACTTC. Translated, it gives CASSSDTFQETQYF.